These 2 T cell receptor beta chains share one sample of origin, sequenced in a study of cytomegalovirus exposure and HLA in healthy donors. Use of 60 Vbeta and 13 Jbeta primers characterized the PCR. The method was immunoSEQ multiplex PCR; TCRdb's version includes in-frame clones alone and lacks a portion of them. The data show roughly 70,000 clones, with around 80% seen just once and about 5.7% held by the top ten. Specimen: PBMCs. The source of these receptors is a man aged 50 to 59 in good health and CMV-seronegative.

The chain couples TRBV6-5 to TRBJ1-1; possibly TRBD1 for D (5 bases). V shed 10 bases and J shed 0 bases, with 18 bases lying between them. Germline CDR1 MNHEY, CDR2 SVGAGI. The CDR3 is made up of 15 amino acids. CDR3 residues: CATARGFGLNTEAFF. For the CDR3, the DNA is TGTGCCACCGCTAGGGGTTTCGGCCTGAACACTGAAGCTTTCTTT.

The chain uses TRBV7-9 and TRBJ1-1; D is possibly TRBD1 (5 bases). The CDR3 has 13 residues. Between the trimmed V and J ends, which lost 5 bases and 0 bases, there was a span of 7 bases. Germline CDR1 and CDR2: SEHNR and FQNEAQ (reference sequence). The CDR3 region is CASSRQLNTEAFF. The CDR3 DNA sequence: TGTGCCAGCAGCCGACAGTTGAACACTGAAGCTTTCTTT.